The sequence of this TCR beta chain was determined in a study of T cell responses to AZD1222 COVID-19 vaccine. Germline V CDR1 and CDR2: LGHDT, YNNKEL (reference sequence). Trimming took off 0 bases at V and 5 bases at J, with 5 bases between the two ends. This CDR3 is 13 amino acids long. The assay was immunoSEQ multiplex PCR, and TCRdb's table has in-frame clones only and misses some. The sample lists about 180,000 clones, around 89% seen once, with roughly 4% in the top ten. The V and J genes are TRBV3-1 (or the pseudogene TRBV3-2) and TRBJ1-5; no definite D call. The clonotype comes from an adult who received the MenACWY meningococcal vaccine as a control. The specimen comprised peripheral blood, sampled 28 days after the second dose of the MenACWY control vaccine. CDR3 amino acids: CASSQDPDQPQHF. The CDR3 DNA reads as TGTGCCAGCAGCCAAGATCCGGATCAGCCCCAGCATTTT.